Shown below are 23 T cell receptor beta chains from a single sample sequenced in a study of T cell repertoires in cytomegalovirus infection. Antigens of these TCRs are unknown. TCRdb passed the reads through MiXCR, listing each CDR3 protein once. The sample yields hundreds of thousands of distinct CDR3 sequences, 25% to 35% seen once. Sequenced material: cultured PBMCs, taken from culture after CMV antigen stimulation. These receptors were taken from a human donor in good health (CMV status not recorded). Some clones in this sample may be carry-over from other donors' samples.

This sequence joins TRBV28 and TRBJ2-3; D ambiguous. V was cut by 5 bases and J by 0 bases, with 12 bases left in between. This CDR3 has 15 residues. Germline CDR1 reads MDHEN; CDR2 reads SYDVKM. This CDR3 reads CASSHGGGSTDTQYF. The DNA of the CDR3 is TGTGCCAGCAGTCACGGTGGCGGAAGCACAGATACGCAGTATTTT.

This clonotype was found a few times. The rearrangement uses TRBV28 and TRBJ2-1, with 8 nucleotides matching TRBD2. The CDR3 is 16 residues long. Germline V gives CDR1 MDHEN, CDR2 SYDVKM. After removal of 4 bases from V and 8 bases from J, the junction contained 13 bases not matched to a gene. The CDR3 nucleotides are TGTGCCAGCAGTTCCCTTGAGCGGGAGATTGGAGATGAGCAGTTCTTC. Encoded protein: CASSSLEREIGDEQFF.

There are a few counts of this clonotype. The V and J genes are TRBV6-2 or TRBV6-3 and TRBJ1-1, with TRBD1 as a possible D gene (6 bases). From germline, CDR1 is MNHEY and CDR2 SVGEGT. Trimming took off 6 bases at V and 4 bases at J, with 15 bases between the two ends. This CDR3 has 14 amino acids. The CDR3 spells CASSEQGHSTEAFF. Here the CDR3 DNA reads TGTGCCAGCAGCGAACAGGGTCATAGCACTGAAGCTTTCTTT.

This clonotype was seen only a few times. The V and J genes are TRBV12-3 or TRBV12-4 and TRBJ1-5; D not certain. CDR3 length equals 15 residues. V lost 2 bases to trimming and J lost 11 bases, with 19 bases between them. In DNA, the CDR3 is TGTGCCAGCAGTTTATCTATGGACCGTCGATTGACCCAGCATTTT. Translation: CASSLSMDRRLTQHF.

The rearrangement joins TRBV20-1 to TRBJ1-2; D ambiguous. The CDR3 consists of 13 residues. Germline CDR1 is DFQATT and CDR2 is SNEGSKA (reference sequence). V lost 6 bases and J lost 2, with 13 bases in between. The CDR3 DNA is TGCAGTGCCCCTTCGGCGCAAAACTATGGCTACACCTTC. Translating it yields CSAPSAQNYGYTF.

This clonotype was seen a few times. The V gene is TRBV11-2, the J gene TRBJ2-3, with 8 bases aligning to TRBD2. V trimming: 5 bases; J trimming: 2 bases; junction bases outside the gene matches: 6. Germline V lookup: CDR1 SGHAT, CDR2 FQNNGV. This CDR3 has 15 residues. CDR3 bases: TGTGCCAGCAGCCCGGGAGGGGTACCCACAGATACGCAGTATTTT. Its protein product is CASSPGGVPTDTQYF.

This chain joins TRBV7-4 and TRBJ2-3; D unclear. Germline V lookup: CDR1 SGHVT, CDR2 SQSDAQ. The CDR3 extends over 16 amino acids. V gave up 5 bases and J gave up 0 bases, with 15 bases separating them. CDR3 sequence (DNA): TGTGCCAGCAGCCAAGTGGGCGGCTCTAGCACAGATACGCAGTATTTT. Translation: CASSQVGGSSTDTQYF. Looking up the rest from reference TRBV7-4 and TRBJ2-3 gives the full variable domain: GAGVSQSPRYKVAKRGRDVALRCDSISGHVTLYWYRQTLGQGSEVLTYSQSDAQRDKSGRPSGRFSAERPERSVSTLKIQRTEQGDSAVYLCASSQVGGSSTDTQYFGPGTRLTVL.

The rearrangement links TRBV19 to TRBJ1-5, with 9 bases fitting TRBD1. Germline loops: CDR1 LNHDA, CDR2 SQIVND (reference sequence). V shed 10 bases, J shed 2 bases, and the junction held 9 bases outside the gene matches. The CDR3 consists of 15 residues. The CDR3: CATRDRVRRNQPQHF. In nucleotides, the CDR3 is TGTGCCACACGGGACAGGGTTAGACGCAATCAGCCCCAGCATTTT.

The rearrangement uses TRBV6-5 and TRBJ1-1; TRBD1 agrees at 8 bases. Germline lookup yields CDR1 MNHEY and CDR2 SVGAGI. V was clipped by 3 bases and J by 8 bases; unmatched bases: 5. There are 13 residues in the CDR3. CDR3 coding DNA: TGTGCCAGCAGTTATCGGACAGGGATAGAAGCTTTCTTT. Residues: CASSYRTGIEAFF.

J is TRBJ2-5 and V is TRBV5-1; 11 bases are a match to TRBD1. The CDR3 has 16 amino acids. Germline CDR1 is SGHRS and CDR2 is YFSETQ. Trimming cost V 2 bases and J 3 bases; bases outside gene matches: 6. The DNA of the CDR3 is TGCGCCAGCAGCTTAACTGTGGGACAGGGGGAAGAGACCCAGTACTTC. Residues: CASSLTVGQGEETQYF.

This clonotype was found a few times. This chain uses TRBV7-9 with TRBJ1-2, with 7 bases lining up with TRBD1. V was clipped by 6 bases and J by 1 base; unmatched bases: 8. CDR1 and CDR2 (germline): SEHNR, FQNEAQ (reference sequence). The CDR3 is 15 residues long. The CDR3 loop reads CASSPGQIFNYGYTF. DNA for the CDR3: TGTGCCAGCAGTCCGGGACAGATTTTTAACTATGGCTACACCTTC.

This clonotype has a handful of counts. The chain has TRBV25-1 and TRBJ2-3; unclear D gene. Germline CDR1 MGHDK, CDR2 SYGVNS. The CDR3 runs 15 residues. V lost 3 bases and J lost 1, with 11 bases in between. The CDR3 loop is CASSEVRTGTDTQYF. In nucleotides, the CDR3 is TGTGCCAGCAGTGAGGTTCGTACAGGCACAGATACGCAGTATTTT.

The chain couples TRBV19 to TRBJ1-6; D is perhaps TRBD1 (5 bases). V gave up 7 bases and J gave up 7 bases, with 11 bases separating them. This CDR3 contains 13 residues. Germline lookup yields CDR1 LNHDA and CDR2 SQIVND (reference sequence). The CDR3 DNA reads TGTGCCAGTACGGGGGTTGGCAATTCACCCCTCCACTTT. The encoded protein is CASTGVGNSPLHF.

At least ten counts were recorded for this clonotype. This chain joins TRBV5-1 and TRBJ1-1; 9 bases match TRBD1. The germline V gene encodes CDR1 SGHRS and CDR2 YFSETQ. The CDR3 is 16 residues long. The trim removed 2 bases at V and 1 base at J, leaving 6 bases unmatched. The chain's CDR3 is CASSFGTGTPNTEAFF. In DNA, the CDR3 is TGCGCCAGCAGCTTTGGGACAGGGACCCCGAACACTGAAGCTTTCTTT.

J is TRBJ1-1 and V is TRBV29-1, with 7 positions matching TRBD1. Trimming removed 6 bases from V and 3 bases from J; junction bases left unmatched: 7. Germline V CDR1 and CDR2: SQVTM, ANQGSEA. This CDR3 has 13 amino acids. In DNA form, the CDR3 reads TGCAGCGTGCTGGACAGGCACGACACTGAAGCTTTCTTT. It codes for CSVLDRHDTEAFF. The variable domain in full, completed from reference TRBV29-1 and TRBJ1-1, reads SAVISQKPSRDICQRGTSLTIQCQVDSQVTMMFWYRQQPGQSLTLIATANQGSEATYESGFVIDKFPISRPNLTFSTLTVSNMSPEDSSIYLCSVLDRHDTEAFFGQGTRLTVV.

The gene calls are TRBV10-3 and TRBJ2-1; 8 nucleotides line up with TRBD2. V trimming: 6 bases; J trimming: 5 bases; junction bases outside the gene matches: 9. Germline V gene sequence: CDR1 ENHRY, CDR2 SYGVKD. The length of the CDR3 is 15 residues. The CDR3 loop is CAISLTSASNNEQFF. Written as DNA, the CDR3 is TGTGCCATCAGCCTGACTAGCGCGAGCAACAATGAGCAGTTCTTC.

A note on this clonotype: Given a much more abundant clone one base away, this may be a read error. The chain employs TRBV10-3 and TRBJ2-1, with 8 bases matching TRBD2. Germline V gene data show CDR1 as ENHRY and CDR2 as SYGVKD. Losses at the gene ends were 10 bases for V and 1 base for J; bases not matched to a gene: 21. CDR3 length: 19 amino acids. In DNA form, the CDR3 reads TGTGCCACCCTGGTAGGGGCGGGAGGAAGTCCCAAGTCCTACAATGAGCAGTTCTTC. It is translated as CATLVGAGGSPKSYNEQFF.

At least ten counts were recorded for this clonotype. In nucleotides, the CDR3 is TGTGCCAGCAGCTGGAGTATGCTCAATGAAAAACTGTTTTTT. It is translated as CASSWSMLNEKLFF. The chain carries TRBV7-8 and TRBJ1-4; D ambiguous. The CDR3 is 14 residues long. Germline CDR1 is SGHVS and CDR2 is FQNEAQ. V lost 4 bases to trimming and J lost 5 bases, with 11 bases between them.

This clonotype was detected a few times. The chain carries TRBV6-1 and TRBJ2-2; D perhaps matches TRBD1 (5 bases). Trimming took off 6 bases at V and 5 bases at J, with 10 bases between the two ends. This CDR3 region has 13 residues. Germline assignment: CDR1 MNHNS and CDR2 SASEGT. The CDR3 sequence: CASSKPGTGELFF. For the CDR3, the DNA is TGTGCCAGCAGCAAACCAGGGACCGGGGAGCTGTTTTTT.

This clonotype appeared many times. This rearrangement joins TRBV7-9 to TRBJ2-3, with D possibly being TRBD1 (5 bases). The CDR3 has 16 amino acids. V was clipped by 5 bases and J by 1 base, with 16 bases between them. Germline V gene sequence: CDR1 SEHNR, CDR2 FQNEAQ (reference sequence). The CDR3: CASSPVARVRTDTQYF. In DNA form, the CDR3 reads TGTGCCAGCAGCCCTGTGGCCAGGGTTCGCACAGATACGCAGTATTTT. The complete variable domain, with remaining parts taken from reference TRBV7-9 and TRBJ2-3, reads DTGVSQNPRHKITKRGQNVTFRCDPISEHNRLYWYRQTLGQGPEFLTYFQNEAQLEKSRLLSDRFSAERPKGSFSTLEIQRTEQGDSAMYLCASSPVARVRTDTQYFGPGTRLTVL.

J is TRBJ1-6 and V is TRBV2, with TRBD1 matching over 7 bases. CDR1 is SNHLY, CDR2 FYNNEI, per germline. The CDR3 runs to 14 residues. Unmatched junction bases numbered 7, after V lost 7 bases and J lost 7 bases. CDR3 region: CASTKGQINSPLHF. For the CDR3, the DNA is TGTGCCAGCACAAAGGGACAGATCAATTCACCCCTCCACTTT. Variable domain in full (rest from reference TRBV2 and TRBJ1-6): EPEVTQTPSHQVTQMGQEVILRCVPISNHLYFYWYRQILGQKVEFLVSFYNNEISEKSEIFDDQFSVERPDGSNFTLKIRSTKLEDSAMYFCASTKGQINSPLHFGNGTRLTVT.

This clonotype was counted at least ten times. This chain links TRBV7-9 with TRBJ2-3; D possibly corresponds to TRBD2 (6 bases). The CDR3 is 16 residues long. With 2 bases removed from V and 0 bases from J, the gap between germline ends came to 12 bases. Germline lookup yields CDR1 SEHNR and CDR2 FQNEAQ (reference sequence). CDR3 in DNA: TGTGCCAGCAGCTTAATATTGGCGGGAAGCACAGATACGCAGTATTTT. This codes for CASSLILAGSTDTQYF.

This clonotype was counted a few times. V usage is TRBV19 and J usage is TRBJ2-5; 15 positions agree with TRBD2. Per germline, CDR1 LNHDA and CDR2 SQIVND (reference sequence). The V and J ends lost 4 bases and 13 bases, in that order; junction bases with no gene match: 10. The CDR3 spans 15 residues. The CDR3 DNA is TGTGCCAGTAGTACCCAGGGACTAGCGGGAGGCAAACGGTACTTC. Amino acids: CASSTQGLAGGKRYF. Together with reference TRBV19 and TRBJ2-5, the CDR3 gives the full variable domain: DGGITQSPKYLFRKEGQNVTLSCEQNLNHDAMYWYRQDPGQGLRLIYYSQIVNDFQKGDIAEGYSVSREKKESFPLTVTSAQKNPTAFYLCASSTQGLAGGKRYFGPGTRLLVL.